The clone carrying this TCR beta chain was detected only once. Its target is unknown. Germline CDR1 LNHDA, CDR2 SQIVND (reference sequence). J was trimmed by 4 bases and V by 5 bases; bases with no gene match: 10. The CDR3 consists of 15 residues. The record originates from a study of long-term antiretroviral therapy in people with HIV. Study observations and caveats: From about 2003 to 2018, blood was obtained, possibly while participants received older ART regimens.

They ran version v3.0 of the immunoSEQ assay at survey level. Sequencing efforts were directed toward about 40,000-50,000 T-cell genomes per sample. Clones were read by immunoSEQ multiplex PCR, and TCRdb kept only the in-frame ones, dropping some. The sample holds roughly 19,000 clones, roughly 87% seen once. Source: unsorted PBMCs, taken 2.1 years after starting antiretroviral therapy. The chain uses TRBV19 and TRBJ1-2; 7 positions match TRBD1. The TCR sequence derives from a man aged 18 to 29 with HIV. The CDR3 nucleotides are TGTGCCAGTAGTTCCACGGGACAGAGGTTCTATGGCTACACCTTC. Protein sequence: CASSSTGQRFYGYTF.